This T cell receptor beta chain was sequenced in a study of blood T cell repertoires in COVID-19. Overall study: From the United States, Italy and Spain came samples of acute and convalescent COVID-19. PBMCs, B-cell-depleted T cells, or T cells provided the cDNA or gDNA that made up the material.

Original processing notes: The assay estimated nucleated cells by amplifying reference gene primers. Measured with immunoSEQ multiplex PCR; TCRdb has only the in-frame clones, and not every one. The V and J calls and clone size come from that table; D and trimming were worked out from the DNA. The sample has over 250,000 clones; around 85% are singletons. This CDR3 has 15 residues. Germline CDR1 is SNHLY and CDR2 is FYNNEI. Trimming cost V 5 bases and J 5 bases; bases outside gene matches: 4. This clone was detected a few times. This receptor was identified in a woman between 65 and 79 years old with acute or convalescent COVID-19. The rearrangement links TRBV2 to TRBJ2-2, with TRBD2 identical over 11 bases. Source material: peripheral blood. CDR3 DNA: TGTGCCAGCAGTTTCCGACTAGCGGGGACCGGGGAGCTGTTTTTT. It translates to CASSFRLAGTGELFF.